One sample yielded the 27 T cell receptor beta chains listed below, sequenced in a study of blood T cell repertoires in COVID-19. The assay was immunoSEQ multiplex PCR, and TCRdb's table has in-frame clones only and misses some. The sample lists 200,000 to 300,000 clones; 80% to 85% were seen once. Sequences were obtained from peripheral blood. The receptors derive from a woman aged 40 to 49 who had recovered from COVID-19.

V gene TRBV27 combines with J gene TRBJ1-2, with D perhaps TRBD1 (6 bases). The CDR3 contains 15 residues. V was clipped by 3 bases and J by 2 bases, with 13 bases between them. CDR1 MNHEY and CDR2 SMNVEV come from the germline V gene (reference sequence). The DNA for the CDR3 is TGTGCCAGCAGTTTTGATCACAGGGCAAACTATGGCTACACCTTC. This codes for CASSFDHRANYGYTF.

The rearrangement links TRBV19 to TRBJ2-3; 8 bases match TRBD2. CDR1 LNHDA and CDR2 SQIVND come from the germline V gene (reference sequence). V was pared by 10 bases and J by 2 bases, with 11 bases of the junction left unmatched. CDR3 length: 15 amino acids. The CDR3 DNA reads as TGTGCCACCCGAACGGGCGGGGGGTACACAGATACGCAGTATTTT. It translates to CATRTGGGYTDTQYF. Combining the CDR3 with reference TRBV19 and TRBJ2-3 gives the whole variable domain DGGITQSPKYLFRKEGQNVTLSCEQNLNHDAMYWYRQDPGQGLRLIYYSQIVNDFQKGDIAEGYSVSREKKESFPLTVTSAQKNPTAFYLCATRTGGGYTDTQYFGPGTRLTVL.

The rearrangement links TRBV21-1 to TRBJ2-7; the table's D call TRBD2 went unverified against the DNA. TRBV21-1 is an annotated pseudogene. CDR3 length equals 14 residues. The DNA of the CDR3 is TGTGCCAGCAGCCCATTCGGGGGGCTGTACGAGCAGTACTTC. Translation gives CASSPFGGLYEQYF.

The J gene is TRBJ1-2, the V gene TRBV3-1 (or the pseudogene TRBV3-2), with 8 nucleotides matching TRBD1. Germline CDR1 and CDR2: LGHDT and YNNKEL (reference sequence). The CDR3 spans 14 residues. The trim removed 6 bases at V and 8 bases at J, leaving 11 bases unmatched. The CDR3, as DNA: TGTGCCAGCAGACCCGACAGGGGTCGAGGAGGCTACACCTTC. Its protein is CASRPDRGRGGYTF.

The chain links TRBV28 to TRBJ2-7, with no clear D. This CDR3 has 11 residues. The V and J ends lost 4 bases and 4 bases respectively, with 5 bases between them. The germline CDR1 and CDR2 sequences are MDHEN and SYDVKM. The DNA of the CDR3 is TGTGCCAGCAGTTCCTATTACGAGCAGTACTTC. Its translation: CASSSYYEQYF.

This sequence joins TRBV5-4 and TRBJ2-7; 7 bases agree with TRBD1. This CDR3 has 14 amino acids. J gave up 3 bases and V 0 bases, and 3 bases lay outside the gene matches. The germline V gene has CDR1 SGHNT and CDR2 YYREEE (reference sequence). The CDR3 here is CASSLGQGNYEQYF. The CDR3 DNA sequence: TGTGCCAGCAGCTTGGGACAGGGAAACTACGAGCAGTACTTC.

The CDR3 bases are TGTGCCTGGAGTAGACAGTTAAGTCAGCCCCAGCATTTT. Protein product: CAWSRQLSQPQHF. The chain joins TRBV30 to TRBJ1-5, with a weak D call TRBD1 (5 bases). Trimming took 2 bases from V and 6 from J, leaving 11 bases between them. Germline CDR1 GTSNPN, CDR2 SVGIG (reference sequence). CDR3 length equals 13 residues.

Only one count was recorded for this clone. The chain couples TRBV9 to TRBJ2-7; 7 bases are a match to TRBD1. With 3 bases clipped from V and 0 bases from J, the junction kept 12 bases outside the gene matches. CDR3 length: 17 amino acids. Germline lookup yields CDR1 SGDLS and CDR2 YYNGEE. The DNA of the CDR3 is TGTGCCAGCAGCGAATTTGCTGAGGGGGCAAGCTCCTACGAGCAGTACTTC. Protein sequence: CASSEFAEGASSYEQYF.

Here the CDR3 reads CASSVGGAGTEAFF. Here the CDR3 DNA reads TGTGCCAGCAGTGTAGGAGGGGCTGGCACTGAAGCTTTCTTT. The chain combines TRBV25-1 with TRBJ1-1; D might be TRBD1 (5 bases). The CDR3 is 14 amino acids. Germline-derived CDR1 and CDR2 are MGHDK and SYGVNS. The V end was cut by 4 bases, the J end by 4 bases, with 13 bases between.

This chain uses TRBV18 with TRBJ2-7; the D gene is possibly TRBD2 (7 bases). Germline-derived CDR1 and CDR2 are KGHSH and LQKENI. This CDR3 is 14 amino acids long. Trimming stripped 1 base from V and 1 base from J, with 8 bases between. The DNA for the CDR3 is TGTGCCAGCTCACCACAGGGGGGGTCCTACGAGCAGTACTTC. Protein product: CASSPQGGSYEQYF. Full variable domain (outside the CDR3, taken from reference TRBV18 and TRBJ2-7): NAGVMQNPRHLVRRRGQEARLRCSPMKGHSHVYWYRQLPEEGLKFMVYLQKENIIDESGMPKERFSAEFPKEGPSILRIQQVVRGDSAAYFCASSPQGGSYEQYFGPGTRLTVT.

The J gene is TRBJ2-1, the V gene TRBV6-5; 12 nucleotides agree with TRBD2. V was clipped by 0 bases and J by 8 bases; unmatched bases: 5. The CDR3 is 16 amino acids. From germline, CDR1 is MNHEY and CDR2 SVGAGI. CDR3 protein: CASSYSSSGGADEQFF. CDR3 sequence (DNA): TGTGCCAGCAGTTACTCGTCTAGCGGGGGGGCGGATGAGCAGTTCTTC.

This clone was observed a handful of times. The genes are TRBV7-2 and TRBJ1-6; 8 bases match TRBD1. Germline V gene sequence: CDR1 SGHTA, CDR2 FQGNSA. This CDR3 is 15 amino acids long. V shed 3 bases and J 7 bases; nucleotides not matched to a gene: 5. CDR3 sequence: CASSFQGAVNSPLHF. The CDR3, as DNA: TGTGCCAGCAGCTTTCAGGGGGCAGTGAATTCACCCCTCCACTTT.

The chain links TRBV28 to TRBJ2-7; 9 bases fit TRBD1. Per germline, CDR1 MDHEN and CDR2 SYDVKM. The trim removed 6 bases at V and 2 bases at J, leaving 11 bases unmatched. This CDR3 has 16 residues. CDR3 loop: CASRTTGTGLPYEQYF. DNA for the CDR3: TGTGCCAGCAGAACCACCGGGACAGGGTTACCCTACGAGCAGTACTTC.

This sequence joins TRBV7-9 and TRBJ1-2; no reliable D call. This CDR3 is 13 amino acids long. Per germline, CDR1 SEHNR and CDR2 FQNEAQ (reference sequence). Trimming left V 5 bases short and J 2 bases short, with 9 bases between. As DNA, the CDR3 is TGTGCCAGCAGCCCGACACAAAACTATGGCTACACCTTC. Translating it yields CASSPTQNYGYTF.

The gene calls are TRBV29-1 and TRBJ2-3; TRBD2 aligns across 9 bases. The CDR3 loop spans 16 amino acids. Germline lookup yields CDR1 SQVTM and CDR2 ANQGSEA. The ends lost 4 bases at V and 2 bases at J; junction bases unmatched: 10. CDR3: CSVVGGSGGPTDTQYF. The CDR3 region has the DNA TGCAGCGTTGTAGGAGGAAGCGGGGGGCCCACAGATACGCAGTATTTT.

V is TRBV6-5 and J is TRBJ2-7, with TRBD1 matching 7 bases. J was trimmed by 3 bases and V by 6 bases; bases with no gene match: 5. The CDR3 consists of 13 residues. The germline gives CDR1 MNHEY, CDR2 SVGAGI. Written as DNA, the CDR3 is TGTGCCAGCAGACCGGGACAGCTCTACGAGCAGTACTTC. Translating it yields CASRPGQLYEQYF.

The chain links TRBV5-1 to TRBJ2-5, with TRBD1 matching 8 bases. Germline CDR1 SGHRS, CDR2 YFSETQ. The CDR3 is 15 residues long. V shed 1 base and J 3 bases; nucleotides not matched to a gene: 5. CDR3 sequence: CASSLTDRGKETQYF. The CDR3 region has the DNA TGCGCCAGCAGCTTGACCGACAGGGGCAAAGAGACCCAGTACTTC. The variable domain in full, completed from reference TRBV5-1 and TRBJ2-5, reads KAGVTQTPRYLIKTRGQQVTLSCSPISGHRSVSWYQQTPGQGLQFLFEYFSETQRNKGNFPGRFSGRQFSNSRSEMNVSTLELGDSALYLCASSLTDRGKETQYFGPGTRLLVL.

The chain is built from TRBV11-2 and TRBJ1-2; TRBD1 might be the D (6 bases). The CDR3 is 16 residues long. The V end lost 4 bases, the J end lost 0 bases, and 15 bases lay between the germline ends. CDR1 SGHAT and CDR2 FQNNGV come from the germline V gene. DNA of the CDR3: TGTGCCAGCAGCTCTATCCGGGACATTACTAACTATGGCTACACCTTC. Protein sequence: CASSSIRDITNYGYTF.

The genes are TRBV28 and TRBJ1-1; D might be TRBD1 (5 bases). This CDR3 is built from 15 residues. CDR1 and CDR2 (germline): MDHEN, SYDVKM. V lost 5 bases and J lost 0, with 13 bases in between. CDR3 in DNA: TGTGCCAGCAGTCCCCGGGACTGGATGAACACTGAAGCTTTCTTT. Amino acids: CASSPRDWMNTEAFF.

V gene TRBV6-5 combines with J gene TRBJ2-3, with TRBD2 as a possible D gene (5 bases). The V gene lost 4 bases and the J gene lost 3 bases, with 17 bases spanning the gap. The V gene's germline CDR1 is MNHEY and CDR2 SVGAGI. CDR3 length equals 16 residues. CDR3 residues: CASSFLTSIGTDTQYF. Written as DNA, the CDR3 is TGTGCCAGCAGTTTCCTTACTAGTATAGGGACAGATACGCAGTATTTT.

In its sample, this clone was seen once. The V and J genes are TRBV5-3 and TRBJ2-7, with 7 bases matching TRBD1. TRBV5-3 carries the ORF label, with uncertain function. After removal of 4 bases from V and 2 bases from J, the junction contained 9 bases not matched to a gene. CDR3 length equals 15 residues. CDR3 DNA sequence: TGTGCCAGAAGCCAACGACAGGGCAACACCTACGAGCAGTACTTC. Protein sequence: CARSQRQGNTYEQYF.

This chain uses TRBV28 with TRBJ2-2, with D tentatively TRBD2 (5 bases). From germline, CDR1 is MDHEN and CDR2 SYDVKM. Deletions cut 3 bases from V and 4 bases from J, with 15 bases between. The CDR3 covers 16 residues. The DNA for the CDR3 is TGTGCCAGCAGTTTTCCCGGAGAGGGCCTCACCGGGGAGCTGTTTTTT. The encoded protein is CASSFPGEGLTGELFF.

The chain combines TRBV9 with TRBJ2-1; 9 bases match TRBD2. V was pared by 4 bases and J by 3 bases, with 8 bases of the junction left unmatched. In germline, CDR1 is SGDLS, CDR2 YYNGEE. The CDR3 is 16 amino acids. The CDR3 DNA sequence: TGTGCCAGCAGCCCCGAAGCGGGGGGCCTCTACAATGAGCAGTTCTTC. It is translated as CASSPEAGGLYNEQFF.

J is TRBJ2-1 and V is TRBV6-1, with 13 bases fitting TRBD2. CDR3 length equals 19 residues. J lost 7 bases, V lost 4 bases, and 16 bases had no gene match. In germline, CDR1 is MNHNS, CDR2 SASEGT. In DNA, the CDR3 is TGTGCCAGCAGTGCCTACATCGGACTAGCGGGGGCCCTCGGAAATGAGCAGTTCTTC. Translation: CASSAYIGLAGALGNEQFF.

The gene calls are TRBV30 and TRBJ1-6; 8 bases match TRBD1. V lost 0 bases, J lost 7 bases, and 5 bases stayed unmatched. The CDR3 totals 15 residues. Looked up from germline, CDR1 is GTSNPN and CDR2 is SVGIG (reference sequence). The CDR3 DNA follows: TGTGCCTGGAGTGTATTGGGACAGGCGAATTCACCCCTCCACTTT. It yields the protein CAWSVLGQANSPLHF.

The chain is built from TRBV3-1 (or the pseudogene TRBV3-2) and TRBJ1-4; D may be TRBD1 (6 bases). Germline V gives CDR1 LGHDT, CDR2 YNNKEL (reference sequence). The CDR3 totals 15 residues. Trimming took 1 base from V and 5 from J, leaving 11 bases between them. The CDR3 nucleotides read TGTGCCAGCAGCCAAGTTTCAGGGACAAATGAAAAACTGTTTTTT. It encodes CASSQVSGTNEKLFF.

CDR3 sequence reads: CASRGGTTSTGELFF. The CDR3 DNA is TGTGCCAGCAGGGGGGGGACTACCTCGACCGGGGAGCTGTTTTTT. The chain employs TRBV6-5 and TRBJ2-2; 7 nucleotides align to TRBD2. Germline trimming cut 6 bases from V and 5 bases from J; bases unmatched to any gene: 9. Germline lookup yields CDR1 MNHEY and CDR2 SVGAGI. CDR3 length equals 15 residues.